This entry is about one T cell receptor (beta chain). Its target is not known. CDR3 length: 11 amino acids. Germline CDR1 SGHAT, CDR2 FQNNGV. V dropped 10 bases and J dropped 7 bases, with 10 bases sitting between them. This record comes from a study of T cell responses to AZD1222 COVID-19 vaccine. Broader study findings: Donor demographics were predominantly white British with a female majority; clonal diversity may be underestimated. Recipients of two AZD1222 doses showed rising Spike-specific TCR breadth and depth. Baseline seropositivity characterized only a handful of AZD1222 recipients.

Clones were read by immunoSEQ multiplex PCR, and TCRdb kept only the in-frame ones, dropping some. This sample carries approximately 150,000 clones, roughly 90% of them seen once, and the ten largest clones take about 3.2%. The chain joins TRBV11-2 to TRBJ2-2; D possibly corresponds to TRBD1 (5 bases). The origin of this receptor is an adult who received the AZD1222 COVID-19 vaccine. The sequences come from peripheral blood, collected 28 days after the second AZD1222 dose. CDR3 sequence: CAIGAYGELFF. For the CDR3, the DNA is TGTGCCATAGGGGCTTACGGGGAGCTGTTTTTT.